This entry concerns a single TCR beta chain. The antigen is not known. A much larger clone differs from this one at a single base, so this may be a read error. Other nucleotide sequences from this sample produce the same CDR3. The data stem from a study of shared clonotypes between healthy human individuals. For the study at large: Three plates each covered CD4 naive and memory; CD8 naive two, CD8 memory one. Study-level findings and limits: A reduction in generation probabilities was seen for non-shared clonotypes relative to those shared by all four donors.

Per the authors' pipeline: Quality scores were absent from the junction-only immunoSEQ sequences, so filtering differed. Sequenced by immunoSEQ multiplex PCR; TCRdb stores in-frame clones only, minus some. The V and J calls and clone size were taken over from that table, and D and trimming were inferred from the DNA. The sample includes about 980,000 clones, 76% of them seen just once. V shed 5 bases and J shed 2 bases, with 4 bases lying between them. This CDR3 region has 11 residues. CDR1 and CDR2 from the germline V gene are SGHTA and FQGNSA. This clonotype originated in a young man in good health. Sequencing was carried out using memory CD4+ T cells sorted from blood. Subset reported: CD45RA-negative fraction. V is TRBV7-2 and J is TRBJ2-7; D is unclear. The CDR3 nucleotides are TGTGCCAGCAGCCGCGCCTACGAGCAGTACTTC. This translates into CASSRAYEQYF.